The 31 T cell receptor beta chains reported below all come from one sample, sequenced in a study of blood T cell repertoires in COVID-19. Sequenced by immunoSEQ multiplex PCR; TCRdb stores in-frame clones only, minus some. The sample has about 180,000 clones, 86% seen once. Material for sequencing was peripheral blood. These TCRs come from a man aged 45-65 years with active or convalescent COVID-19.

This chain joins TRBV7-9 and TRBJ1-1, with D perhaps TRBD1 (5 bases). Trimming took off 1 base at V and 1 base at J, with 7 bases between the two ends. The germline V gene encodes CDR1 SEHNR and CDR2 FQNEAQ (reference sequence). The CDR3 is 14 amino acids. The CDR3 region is CASSLEGQNTEAFF. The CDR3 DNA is TGTGCCAGCAGCTTAGAAGGACAGAACACTGAAGCTTTCTTT.

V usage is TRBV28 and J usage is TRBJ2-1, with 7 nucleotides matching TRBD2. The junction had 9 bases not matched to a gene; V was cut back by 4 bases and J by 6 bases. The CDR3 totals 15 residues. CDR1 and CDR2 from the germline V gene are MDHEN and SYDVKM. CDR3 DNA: TGTGCCAGCAGTTCCTCCGGGAGGTCTCCCAATGAGCAGTTCTTC. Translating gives CASSSSGRSPNEQFF.

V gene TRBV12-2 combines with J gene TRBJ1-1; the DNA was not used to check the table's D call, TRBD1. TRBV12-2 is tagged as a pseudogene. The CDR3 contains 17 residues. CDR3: CASRLVQTPGLSVEAFF. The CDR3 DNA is TGTGCAAGTCGCTTAGTCCAGACCCCAGGCCTCTCCGTTGAAGCTTTCTTT.

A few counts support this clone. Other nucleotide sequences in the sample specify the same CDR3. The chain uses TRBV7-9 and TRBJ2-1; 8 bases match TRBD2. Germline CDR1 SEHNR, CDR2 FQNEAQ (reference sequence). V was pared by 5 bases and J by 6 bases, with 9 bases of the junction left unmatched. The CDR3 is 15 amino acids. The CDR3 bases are TGTGCCAGCAGCCCAGGGTACGGGGGGGGCAATGAGCAGTTCTTC. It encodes CASSPGYGGGNEQFF.

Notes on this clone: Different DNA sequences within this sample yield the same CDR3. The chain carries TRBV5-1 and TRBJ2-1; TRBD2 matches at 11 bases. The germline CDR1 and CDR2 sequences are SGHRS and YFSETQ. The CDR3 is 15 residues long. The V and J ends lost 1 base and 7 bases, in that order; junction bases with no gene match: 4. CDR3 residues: CASSLRLAGGNEQFF. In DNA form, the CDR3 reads TGCGCCAGCAGCTTGCGCCTAGCGGGGGGTAATGAGCAGTTCTTC.

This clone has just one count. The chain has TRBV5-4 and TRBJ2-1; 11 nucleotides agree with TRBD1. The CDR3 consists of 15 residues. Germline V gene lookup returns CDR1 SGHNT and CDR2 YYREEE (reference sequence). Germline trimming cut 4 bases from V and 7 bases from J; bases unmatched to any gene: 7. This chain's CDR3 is CASSRVGTGGNEQFF. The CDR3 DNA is TGTGCCAGCAGCCGGGTGGGGACAGGGGGTAATGAGCAGTTCTTC.

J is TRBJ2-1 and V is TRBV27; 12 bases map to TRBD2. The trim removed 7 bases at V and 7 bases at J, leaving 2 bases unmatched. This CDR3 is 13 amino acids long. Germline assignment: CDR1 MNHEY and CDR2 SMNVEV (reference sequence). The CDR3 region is CASTTSGRNEQFF. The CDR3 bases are TGTGCCAGCACTACTAGCGGGAGGAATGAGCAGTTCTTC.

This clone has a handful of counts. CDR3 coding DNA: TGTGCCAGCAGCGTAGCTACCCAGGGGGCATACAATGAGCAGTTCTTC. Amino acid sequence: CASSVATQGAYNEQFF. This chain connects TRBV9 to TRBJ2-1, with TRBD1 matching 8 bases. Germline V gene lookup returns CDR1 SGDLS and CDR2 YYNGEE. The CDR3 is 16 amino acids. V lost 0 bases, J lost 4 bases, and 6 bases stayed unmatched.

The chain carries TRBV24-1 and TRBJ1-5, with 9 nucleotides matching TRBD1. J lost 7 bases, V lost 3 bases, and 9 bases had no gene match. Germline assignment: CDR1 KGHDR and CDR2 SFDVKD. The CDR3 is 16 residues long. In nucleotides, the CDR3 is TGTGCCACCAGTGATCCCGGGACAGGGAAGAACCAGCCCCAGCATTTT. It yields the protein CATSDPGTGKNQPQHF.

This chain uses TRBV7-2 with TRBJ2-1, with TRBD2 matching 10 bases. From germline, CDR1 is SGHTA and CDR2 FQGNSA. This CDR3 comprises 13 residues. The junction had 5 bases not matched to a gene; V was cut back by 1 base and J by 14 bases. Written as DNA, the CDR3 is TGTGCCAGCAGCTTAGAGGAACTAGCGGGGAAGTTCTTC. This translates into CASSLEELAGKFF. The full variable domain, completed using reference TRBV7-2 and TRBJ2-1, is GAGVSQSPSNKVTEKGKDVELRCDPISGHTALYWYRQSLGQGLEFLIYFQGNSAPDKSGLPSDRFSAERTGGSVSTLTIQRTQQEDSAVYLCASSLEELAGKFFGPGTRLTVL.

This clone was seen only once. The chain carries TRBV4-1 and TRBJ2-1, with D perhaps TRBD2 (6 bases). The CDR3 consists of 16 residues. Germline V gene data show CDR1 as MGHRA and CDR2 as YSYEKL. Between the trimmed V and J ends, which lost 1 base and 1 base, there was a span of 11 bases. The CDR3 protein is CASSQGISGSYNEQFF. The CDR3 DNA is TGCGCCAGCAGCCAAGGAATTAGCGGTTCCTACAATGAGCAGTTCTTC.

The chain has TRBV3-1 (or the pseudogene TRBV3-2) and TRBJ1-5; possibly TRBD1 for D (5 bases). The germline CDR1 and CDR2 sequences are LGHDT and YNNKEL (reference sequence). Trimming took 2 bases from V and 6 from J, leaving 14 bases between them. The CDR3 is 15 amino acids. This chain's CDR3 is CASSQLGLGSQPQHF. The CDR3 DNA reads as TGTGCCAGCAGCCAACTGGGGCTGGGTAGTCAGCCCCAGCATTTT.

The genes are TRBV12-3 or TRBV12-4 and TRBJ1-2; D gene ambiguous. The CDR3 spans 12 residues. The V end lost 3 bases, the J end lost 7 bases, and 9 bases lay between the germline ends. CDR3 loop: CASSFGRSGYTF. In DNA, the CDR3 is TGTGCCAGCAGTTTTGGGCGAAGTGGCTACACCTTC.

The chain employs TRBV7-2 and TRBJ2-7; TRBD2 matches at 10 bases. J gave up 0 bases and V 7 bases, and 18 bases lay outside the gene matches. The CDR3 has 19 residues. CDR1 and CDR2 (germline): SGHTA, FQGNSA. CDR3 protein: CASTTRNGLAGDTSYEQYF. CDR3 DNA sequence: TGTGCCAGCACCACCCGCAATGGGCTAGCGGGGGACACCTCCTACGAGCAGTACTTC.

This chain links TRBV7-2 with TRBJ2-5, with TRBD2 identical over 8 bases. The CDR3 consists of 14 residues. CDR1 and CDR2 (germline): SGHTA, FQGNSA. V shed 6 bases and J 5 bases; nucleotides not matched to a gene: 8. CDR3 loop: CASRIGGARETQYF. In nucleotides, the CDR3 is TGTGCCAGCAGGATCGGGGGGGCCAGGGAGACCCAGTACTTC.

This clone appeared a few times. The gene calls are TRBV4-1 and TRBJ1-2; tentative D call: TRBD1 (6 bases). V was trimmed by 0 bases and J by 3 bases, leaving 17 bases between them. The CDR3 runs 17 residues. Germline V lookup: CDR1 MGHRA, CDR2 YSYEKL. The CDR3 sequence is CASSQDRGQGTHYGYTF. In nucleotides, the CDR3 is TGCGCCAGCAGCCAAGATCGTGGCCAGGGGACCCACTATGGCTACACCTTC.

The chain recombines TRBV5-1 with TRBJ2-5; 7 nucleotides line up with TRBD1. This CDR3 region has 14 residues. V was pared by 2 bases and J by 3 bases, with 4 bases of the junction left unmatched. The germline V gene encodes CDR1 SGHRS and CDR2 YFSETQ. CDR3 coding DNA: TGCGCCAGCAGCTTTCAGGGGGTAGAAGAGACCCAGTACTTC. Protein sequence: CASSFQGVEETQYF.

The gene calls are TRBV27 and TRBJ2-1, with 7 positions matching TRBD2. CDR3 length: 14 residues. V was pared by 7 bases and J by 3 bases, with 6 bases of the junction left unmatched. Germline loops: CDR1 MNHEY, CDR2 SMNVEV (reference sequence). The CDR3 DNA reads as TGTGCCAGCACCGTCGGGGGGAACTACAATGAGCAGTTCTTC. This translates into CASTVGGNYNEQFF.

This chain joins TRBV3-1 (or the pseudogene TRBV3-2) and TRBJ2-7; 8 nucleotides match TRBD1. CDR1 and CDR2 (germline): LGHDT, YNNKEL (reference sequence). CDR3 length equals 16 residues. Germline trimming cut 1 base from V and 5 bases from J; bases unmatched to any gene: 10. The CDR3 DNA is TGTGCCAGCAGCCAAGGTTATGCTGGACAGGGAAACGAGCAGTACTTC. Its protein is CASSQGYAGQGNEQYF.

The DNA of the CDR3 is TGCGCCAGCAGCTTGACCGGGACAGGGGCCTCCGGGGAGCTGTTTTTT. Translated, it gives CASSLTGTGASGELFF. The genes are TRBV5-1 and TRBJ2-2; 10 nucleotides match TRBD1. This CDR3 region has 16 residues. CDR1 and CDR2 (germline): SGHRS, YFSETQ. V dropped 1 base and J dropped 6; count of bases not matched to a gene: 6.

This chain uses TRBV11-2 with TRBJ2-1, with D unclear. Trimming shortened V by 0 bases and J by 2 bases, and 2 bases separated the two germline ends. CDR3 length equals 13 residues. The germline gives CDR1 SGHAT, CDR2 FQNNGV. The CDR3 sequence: CASSLDTYNEQFF. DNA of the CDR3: TGTGCCAGCAGCTTAGATACCTACAATGAGCAGTTCTTC.

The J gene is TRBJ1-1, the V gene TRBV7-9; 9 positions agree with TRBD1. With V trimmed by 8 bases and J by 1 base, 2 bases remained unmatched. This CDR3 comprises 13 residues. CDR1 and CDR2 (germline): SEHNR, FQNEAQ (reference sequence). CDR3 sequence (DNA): TGTGCCAGCGGGGGACAGGGGAACACTGAAGCTTTCTTT. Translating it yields CASGGQGNTEAFF.

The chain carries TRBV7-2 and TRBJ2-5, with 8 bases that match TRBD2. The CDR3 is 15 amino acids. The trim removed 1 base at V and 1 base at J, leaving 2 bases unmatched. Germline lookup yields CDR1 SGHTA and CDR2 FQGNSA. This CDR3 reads CASSLGRGAQETQYF. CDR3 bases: TGTGCCAGCAGCTTAGGGCGGGGGGCCCAAGAGACCCAGTACTTC.

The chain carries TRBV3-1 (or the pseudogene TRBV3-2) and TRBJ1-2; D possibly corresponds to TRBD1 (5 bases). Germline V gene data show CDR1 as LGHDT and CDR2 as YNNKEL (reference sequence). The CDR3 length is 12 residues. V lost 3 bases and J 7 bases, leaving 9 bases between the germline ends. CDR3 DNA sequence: TGTGCCAGCAGCCACAGGGTCGCTGGCTACACCTTC. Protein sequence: CASSHRVAGYTF.

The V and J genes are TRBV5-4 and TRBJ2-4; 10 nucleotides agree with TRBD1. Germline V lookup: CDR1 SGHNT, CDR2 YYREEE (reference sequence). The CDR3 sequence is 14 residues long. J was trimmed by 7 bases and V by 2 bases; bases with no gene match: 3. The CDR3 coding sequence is TGTGCCAGCAGCTTTGGACAGGGGGTGAACATTCAGTACTTC. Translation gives CASSFGQGVNIQYF.

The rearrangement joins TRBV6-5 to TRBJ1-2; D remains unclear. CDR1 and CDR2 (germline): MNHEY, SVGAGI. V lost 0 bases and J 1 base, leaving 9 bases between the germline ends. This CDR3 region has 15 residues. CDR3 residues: CASSYSPTINYGYTF. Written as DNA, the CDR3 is TGTGCCAGCAGTTACTCTCCGACAATTAACTATGGCTACACCTTC.

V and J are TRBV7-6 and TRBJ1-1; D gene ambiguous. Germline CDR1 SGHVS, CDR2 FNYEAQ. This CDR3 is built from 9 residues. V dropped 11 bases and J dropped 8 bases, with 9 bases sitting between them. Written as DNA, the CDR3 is TGTGCCGGTAGTGAAGAAGCTTTCTTT. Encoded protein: CAGSEEAFF.

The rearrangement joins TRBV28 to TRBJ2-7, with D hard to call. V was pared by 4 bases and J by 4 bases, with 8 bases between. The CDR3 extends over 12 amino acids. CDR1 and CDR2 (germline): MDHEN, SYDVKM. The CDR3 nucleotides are TGTGCCAGCAGTTCCTCGCAGTACGAGCAGTACTTC. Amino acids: CASSSSQYEQYF.

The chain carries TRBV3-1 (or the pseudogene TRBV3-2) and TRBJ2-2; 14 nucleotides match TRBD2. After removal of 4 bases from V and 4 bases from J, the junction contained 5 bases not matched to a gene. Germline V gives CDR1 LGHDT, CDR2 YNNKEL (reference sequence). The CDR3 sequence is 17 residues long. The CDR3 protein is CASSLGLAGAATGELFF. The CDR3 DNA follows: TGTGCCAGCAGCCTGGGACTAGCGGGGGCCGCCACCGGGGAGCTGTTTTTT.

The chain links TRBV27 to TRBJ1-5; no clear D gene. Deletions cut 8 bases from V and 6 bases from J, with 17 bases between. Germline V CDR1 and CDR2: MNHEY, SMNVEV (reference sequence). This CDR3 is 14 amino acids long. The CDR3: CASPDRGSCQPQHF. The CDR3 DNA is TGTGCCAGCCCGGATCGCGGCTCTTGTCAGCCCCAGCATTTT.

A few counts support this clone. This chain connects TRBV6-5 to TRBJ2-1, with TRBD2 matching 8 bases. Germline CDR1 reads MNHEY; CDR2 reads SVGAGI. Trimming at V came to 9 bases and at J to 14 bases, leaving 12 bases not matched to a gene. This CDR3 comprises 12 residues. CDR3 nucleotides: TGTGCCAGTCAGAGCCCAGCGGGGGCGGAGTTCTTC. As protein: CASQSPAGAEFF.